These 16 T cell receptor beta chains share one sample of origin, sequenced in a study of blood T cell repertoires in COVID-19. Repertoires were generated with immunoSEQ multiplex PCR, while TCRdb's copy carries only in-frame clones and drops some. The repertoire has about 160,000 clones, approximately 87% of them found once; the top ten carry approximately 4%. Sequenced: PBMCs or T cells enriched from blood (not recorded which). These receptors were obtained from a woman aged 45-60 years who had recovered from COVID-19.

The genes are TRBV7-2 and TRBJ2-2; D unclear. The CDR3 has 14 residues. CDR1 SGHTA and CDR2 FQGNSA come from the germline V gene. Trimming left V 5 bases short and J 4 bases short, with 11 bases between. The DNA of the CDR3 is TGTGCCAGCAGCGCCCTCCTAGTCACCGGGGAGCTGTTTTTT. This encodes CASSALLVTGELFF.

The chain couples TRBV7-2 to TRBJ1-3, with D tentatively TRBD1 (5 bases). The CDR3 runs 14 residues. Germline assignment: CDR1 SGHTA and CDR2 FQGNSA. Trimming took 5 bases from V and 1 from J, leaving 9 bases between them. The CDR3 loop is CASSVTASGNTIYF. CDR3 nucleotide sequence: TGTGCCAGCAGCGTGACAGCTTCTGGAAACACCATATATTTT.

The chain employs TRBV11-3 and TRBJ2-3; TRBD2 agrees at 8 bases. The length of the CDR3 is 14 residues. Trimming cost V 5 bases and J 6 bases; bases outside gene matches: 7. CDR1 is SGHNT, CDR2 YENEEA, per germline. CDR3 DNA: TGTGCCAGCAGCGGACGACTAGCGAGGGATACGCAGTATTTT. Translating it yields CASSGRLARDTQYF. Complete variable domain (other parts from reference TRBV11-3 and TRBJ2-3): EAGVVQSPRYKIIEKKQPVAFWCNPISGHNTLYWYLQNLGQGPELLIRYENEEAVDDSQLPKDRFSAERLKGVDSTLKIQPAELGDSAVYLCASSGRLARDTQYFGPGTRLTVL.

The chain is built from TRBV24-1 and TRBJ2-2; 8 bases match TRBD1. Germline CDR1 and CDR2: KGHDR and SFDVKD. CDR3 length: 15 residues. V was clipped by 7 bases and J by 7 bases; unmatched bases: 10. The CDR3 loop reads CATSLLGQGHGELFF. The CDR3 DNA is TGTGCCACCAGCTTACTCGGACAGGGCCACGGGGAGCTGTTTTTT.

J is TRBJ1-1 and V is TRBV11-3; possible D gene TRBD1, 6 bases. This CDR3 spans 13 amino acids. V lost 5 bases, J lost 6 bases, and 13 bases lay in between. The germline V gene has CDR1 SGHNT and CDR2 YENEEA. CDR3 in DNA: TGTGCCAGCAGCCCGGTACGACAGGCTGAAGCTTTCTTT. Amino acids: CASSPVRQAEAFF.

Details on this clone: The junction differs from germline at one of its ends, possibly a read error. The chain is built from TRBV7-9 and TRBJ1-1, with D possibly being TRBD1 (5 bases). Germline V gene data show CDR1 as SEHNR and CDR2 as FQNEAQ (reference sequence). The CDR3 contains 16 residues. The chain's CDR3 is CASSLALTTVATEAFF. CDR3 DNA: TGTGCCAGCAGCCTAGCCCTAACGACAGTAGCCACTGAAGCTTTCTTT.

The sample holds a few counts of this clone. The V gene is TRBV9, the J gene TRBJ1-4; TRBD1 is a possible D gene (5 bases). Germline CDR1 is SGDLS and CDR2 is YYNGEE. Between the trimmed V and J ends, which lost 0 bases and 13 bases, there was a span of 19 bases. CDR3 length equals 15 residues. CDR3: CASSVDGRAGGRLFF. In nucleotides, the CDR3 is TGTGCCAGCAGCGTAGACGGCAGGGCGGGCGGGAGACTGTTTTTT. The full variable domain, in which reference TRBV9 and TRBJ1-4 provide the parts outside the CDR3, is DSGVTQTPKHLITATGQRVTLRCSPRSGDLSVYWYQQSLDQGLQFLIQYYNGEERAKGNILERFSAQQFPDLHSELNLSSLELGDSALYFCASSVDGRAGGRLFFGSGTQLSVL.

This chain links TRBV13 with TRBJ1-1; 9 bases are shared with TRBD1. In germline, CDR1 is PRHDT, CDR2 FYEKMQ (reference sequence). Germline trimming cut 5 bases from V and 3 bases from J; bases unmatched to any gene: 7. The CDR3 spans 15 residues. For the CDR3, the DNA is TGTGCCAGCAGCCCAGACAGGGGGAGGTACACTGAAGCTTTCTTT. It is translated as CASSPDRGRYTEAFF.

V and J are TRBV6-5 and TRBJ1-2, with 7 bases that match TRBD1. Germline CDR1 MNHEY, CDR2 SVGAGI. The V gene end was trimmed by 5 bases and the J gene end by 3 bases; junction bases not matched to a gene: 3. This CDR3 region has 13 residues. Here the CDR3 reads CASSRGQYYGYTF. In DNA form, the CDR3 reads TGTGCCAGCAGTCGGGGACAGTACTATGGCTACACCTTC.

This sequence joins TRBV5-1 and TRBJ1-6; perhaps TRBD1 as D (5 bases). The CDR3 loop spans 15 amino acids. V lost 1 base and J 4 bases, leaving 9 bases between the germline ends. Per the germline V gene, CDR1 is SGHRS and CDR2 is YFSETQ. CDR3 sequence: CASSLKQDYNSPLHF. The CDR3 region has the DNA TGCGCCAGCAGCTTGAAACAGGATTATAATTCACCCCTCCACTTT.

The rearrangement links TRBV7-8 to TRBJ2-7, with D possibly TRBD1 on 6 matching bases. This CDR3 is 16 amino acids long. With 1 base removed from V and 1 base from J, the gap between germline ends came to 14 bases. Germline V gives CDR1 SGHVS, CDR2 FQNEAQ. The DNA of the CDR3 is TGTGCCAGCAGCTTAGAATTTACGGGACATTCCTACGAGCAGTACGTC. The encoded protein is CASSLEFTGHSYEQYV.

The chain carries TRBV19 and TRBJ2-3; unclear D gene. CDR3 length: 16 amino acids. V was trimmed by 5 bases and J by 0 bases, leaving 15 bases between them. Germline V gene sequence: CDR1 LNHDA, CDR2 SQIVND (reference sequence). The CDR3, as DNA: TGTGCCAGTAGTCCCCTGTTTGCGACTAGCACAGATACGCAGTATTTT. Translated, it gives CASSPLFATSTDTQYF.

The rearrangement links TRBV5-1 to TRBJ2-7; 10 positions agree with TRBD2. Unmatched junction bases numbered 3, after V lost 2 bases and J lost 7 bases. The CDR3 is 13 residues long. The germline V gene has CDR1 SGHRS and CDR2 YFSETQ. The CDR3 sequence: CASSLLAGYEQYV. CDR3 nucleotide sequence: TGCGCCAGCAGCTTACTAGCGGGATATGAGCAGTACGTC.

The rearrangement links TRBV5-1 to TRBJ2-2; 14 nucleotides match TRBD2. The CDR3 covers 18 residues. Germline values: CDR1 SGHRS, CDR2 YFSETQ. J was trimmed by 7 bases and V by 3 bases; bases with no gene match: 11. The CDR3 coding sequence is TGCGCCAGCAGCTGGAAACGGACTAGCGGGGGGACGCACGGGGAGCTGTTTTTT. Protein sequence: CASSWKRTSGGTHGELFF. The whole variable domain, remainder taken from reference TRBV5-1 and TRBJ2-2, is KAGVTQTPRYLIKTRGQQVTLSCSPISGHRSVSWYQQTPGQGLQFLFEYFSETQRNKGNFPGRFSGRQFSNSRSEMNVSTLELGDSALYLCASSWKRTSGGTHGELFFGEGSRLTVL.

This rearrangement joins TRBV7-9 to TRBJ2-3; 7 nucleotides line up with TRBD2. CDR3 length equals 15 residues. Germline V gene data show CDR1 as SEHNR and CDR2 as FQNEAQ (reference sequence). Trimming took 4 bases from V and 2 from J; bases not matched to a gene: 6. The CDR3 here is CASSSRAGDTDTQYF. In DNA form, the CDR3 reads TGTGCCAGCAGCTCACGGGCGGGAGACACAGATACGCAGTATTTT.

The rearrangement links TRBV7-3 to TRBJ2-3; TRBD1 is a possible D gene (6 bases). This CDR3 is 14 amino acids long. Germline CDR1 reads SGHTA; CDR2 reads FQGTGA. V shed 0 bases and J shed 6 bases, with 10 bases lying between them. The DNA of the CDR3 is TGTGCCAGCAGCTTAACTTCGAGGGGGGATACGCAGTATTTT. Protein: CASSLTSRGDTQYF.